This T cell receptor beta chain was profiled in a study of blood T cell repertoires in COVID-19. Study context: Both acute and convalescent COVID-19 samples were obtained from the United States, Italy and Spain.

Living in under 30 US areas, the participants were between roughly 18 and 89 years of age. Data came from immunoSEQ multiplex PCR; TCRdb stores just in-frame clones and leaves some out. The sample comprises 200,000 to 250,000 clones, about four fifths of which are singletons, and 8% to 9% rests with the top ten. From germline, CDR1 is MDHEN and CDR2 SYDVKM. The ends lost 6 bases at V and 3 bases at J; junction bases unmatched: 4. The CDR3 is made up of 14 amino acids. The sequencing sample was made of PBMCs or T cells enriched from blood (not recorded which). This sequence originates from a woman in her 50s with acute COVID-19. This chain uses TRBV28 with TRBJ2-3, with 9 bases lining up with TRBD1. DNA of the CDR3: TGTGCCAGCAGGTCTGGACAGGGGACAGATACGCAGTATTTT. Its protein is CASRSGQGTDTQYF. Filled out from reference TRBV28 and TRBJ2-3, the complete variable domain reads DVKVTQSSRYLVKRTGEKVFLECVQDMDHENMFWYRQDPGLGLRLIYFSYDVKMKEKGDIPEGYSVSREKKERFSLILESASTNQTSMYLCASRSGQGTDTQYFGPGTRLTVL.